The sample holds one count of the clone carrying this TCR beta chain. Its target is not known. The CDR3 spans 16 residues. V lost 4 bases to trimming and J lost 0 bases; unmatched junction nucleotides: 9. Germline CDR1 and CDR2: SGHRS and YFSETQ. It was with 60 Vbeta and 13 Jbeta primers that the PCR ran. Profiled with immunoSEQ multiplex PCR; TCRdb holds only in-frame clones, not every one. The sample has about 90,000 clones, roughly 83% seen once; the top ten hold approximately 2.1%. The data are from a study of cytomegalovirus exposure and HLA in healthy donors. Study-level information: A previous analysis identified 95 million to 120 million unique TCR beta sequences derived from 180 million or so T cells.

Study results and limitations: When presence/absence was analysed, sequencing depth was taken to be roughly uniform across donors. A few of the chains that were CMV-associated were confirmed in vitro to be specific for CMV antigens.

Unrecorded immune exposure was likely among donors, who were nominally healthy when sampled. This receptor was taken from a man in his late teens or twenties in good health and CMV-seronegative. Sequenced material: PBMCs. This sequence joins TRBV5-1 and TRBJ1-2, with TRBD1 matching 7 bases. The CDR3 DNA sequence: TGCGCCAGCAGCCCAAGACAGGGTCCAGCTAACTATGGCTACACCTTC. It encodes CASSPRQGPANYGYTF.